The 22 T cell receptor beta chains given below trace back to one sample, sequenced in a study of T cells in Graves' hyperthyroidism and ophthalmopathy. TCR beta CDR3 regions were amplified from RNA transcripts. HTBI primers were the set used in a first-round RT-PCR of the TCR CDR3. TCRdb re-analysed the multiplex PCR reads in MiXCR, keeping a single row per CDR3 protein. The table has 450,000 to 650,000 distinct CDR3 sequences, around 14% seen once. The sequencing input was blood. These receptors were collected from a woman younger than 30 with Graves' ophthalmopathy.

This clonotype was observed a few times. The chain joins TRBV5-1 to TRBJ2-2; D is possibly TRBD1 (6 bases). CDR3 length: 16 amino acids. V lost 4 bases to trimming and J lost 0 bases, with 13 bases between them. Germline V lookup: CDR1 SGHRS, CDR2 YFSETQ. CDR3 sequence (DNA): TGCGCCAGCAGCGCCCCGGACAGAGCGAACACCGGGGAGCTGTTTTTT. Protein: CASSAPDRANTGELFF.

Only a few counts were recorded for this clonotype. V gene TRBV4-3 combines with J gene TRBJ1-4, with D possibly being TRBD1 (6 bases). This CDR3 contains 17 residues. Trimming left V 2 bases short and J 7 bases short, with 20 bases between. The germline gives CDR1 LGHNA, CDR2 YSLEER. The DNA of the CDR3 is TGCGCCAGCAGCCAATTCTTCGGGGGGGCGCAGGTTGAAAAACTGTTTTTT. Encoded protein: CASSQFFGGAQVEKLFF.

The chain couples TRBV5-5 to TRBJ1-2; D is ambiguous. V dropped 4 bases and J dropped 1 base, with 11 bases sitting between them. The V gene's germline CDR1 is SGHKS and CDR2 YYEKEE (reference sequence). The CDR3 covers 14 residues. CDR3 loop: CASSLRADNYGYTF. The CDR3 nucleotides are TGTGCCAGCAGCCTACGAGCTGATAACTATGGCTACACCTTC.

This clonotype was recorded at least ten times. The V and J genes are TRBV25-1 and TRBJ2-5, with no clear D. The CDR3 length is 15 residues. Between the trimmed V and J ends, which lost 1 base and 0 bases, there was a span of 9 bases. CDR1 and CDR2 from the germline V gene are MGHDK and SYGVNS. The CDR3 DNA reads as TGTGCCAGCAGTGAATCCACACCATACCAAGAGACCCAGTACTTC. It codes for CASSESTPYQETQYF.

This clonotype was seen a handful of times. This chain connects TRBV20-1 to TRBJ2-1; D is ambiguous. The CDR3 has 13 residues. The germline gives CDR1 DFQATT, CDR2 SNEGSKA (reference sequence). V shed 1 base and J shed 4 bases, with 8 bases lying between them. CDR3 region: CSARASLYNEQFF. In nucleotides, the CDR3 is TGCAGTGCTAGAGCCAGTTTGTACAATGAGCAGTTCTTC.

This clonotype was counted a few times. The chain couples TRBV7-8 to TRBJ1-5; the D is unclear. V dropped 2 bases and J dropped 1 base, with 12 bases sitting between them. Germline V gene data show CDR1 as SGHVS and CDR2 as FQNEAQ. This CDR3 comprises 16 residues. The CDR3 DNA reads TGTGCCAGCAGCTTATTGAGAGAAACGAGCAATCAGCCCCAGCATTTT. Its translation is CASSLLRETSNQPQHF.

There are many counts of this clonotype. The genes are TRBV18 and TRBJ2-7; 7 bases map to TRBD1. Germline CDR1 and CDR2: KGHSH and LQKENI. The CDR3 has 14 amino acids. The V and J ends lost 2 bases and 0 bases, in that order; junction bases with no gene match: 1. The CDR3 nucleotides read TGTGCCAGCTCACCAACAGGGGCCTCCTACGAGCAGTACTTC. Its translation is CASSPTGASYEQYF. Combining the CDR3 with reference TRBV18 and TRBJ2-7 gives the whole variable domain NAGVMQNPRHLVRRRGQEARLRCSPMKGHSHVYWYRQLPEEGLKFMVYLQKENIIDESGMPKERFSAEFPKEGPSILRIQQVVRGDSAAYFCASSPTGASYEQYFGPGTRLTVT.

V and J are TRBV7-8 and TRBJ2-6, with 8 positions matching TRBD1. V shed 4 bases and J 4 bases; nucleotides not matched to a gene: 9. The germline gives CDR1 SGHVS, CDR2 FQNEAQ. The CDR3 consists of 17 residues. In DNA form, the CDR3 reads TGTGCCAGCAGCTGGGGCAGGGGGCGAAGAGGGGCCAACGTCCTGACTTTC. As protein: CASSWGRGRRGANVLTF.

Details on this clonotype: A much more abundant neighbour one base away suggests this may be a read error. The chain links TRBV5-1 to TRBJ2-7, with 11 bases matching TRBD2. The CDR3 is 16 amino acids. Germline V gene lookup returns CDR1 SGHRS and CDR2 YFSETQ. Losses at the gene ends were 3 bases for V and 3 bases for J; bases not matched to a gene: 8. CDR3 sequence (DNA): TGCGCCAGCAGCTGGGCACTAGCGGGAGATCGCTACGAGCAGTACTTC. Translated, it gives CASSWALAGDRYEQYF.

This clonotype was seen many times. This sequence joins TRBV7-2 and TRBJ2-2; D remains ambiguous. CDR3 length: 15 amino acids. The V end lost 1 base, the J end lost 5 bases, and 11 bases lay between the germline ends. Looked up from germline, CDR1 is SGHTA and CDR2 is FQGNSA. The CDR3 sequence is CASSLVGAGTGELFF. The CDR3 coding sequence is TGTGCCAGCAGCTTAGTAGGCGCCGGGACCGGGGAGCTGTTTTTT.

This clonotype was observed at least ten times. The chain has TRBV3-1 and TRBJ1-2, with D possibly being TRBD1 (6 bases). This CDR3 comprises 15 residues. Trimming took 4 bases from V and 5 from J, leaving 17 bases between them. CDR1 LGHDT and CDR2 YNNKEL come from the germline V gene (reference sequence). CDR3 sequence (DNA): TGTGCCAGCAGCCTGGGTTCCGGGACAACTTATGGCTACACCTTC. This encodes CASSLGSGTTYGYTF.

The table lists this clonotype with many counts. The gene calls are TRBV27 and TRBJ2-5; D is perhaps TRBD2 (6 bases). Between the trimmed V and J ends, which lost 2 bases and 4 bases, there was a span of 11 bases. This CDR3 spans 14 amino acids. Germline V gene data show CDR1 as MNHEY and CDR2 as SMNVEV (reference sequence). The CDR3 nucleotides read TGTGCCAGCAGTTTAAGGAGGGTTGGAGAGACCCAGTACTTC. This translates into CASSLRRVGETQYF.

This clonotype was counted many times. This chain joins TRBV7-9 and TRBJ1-4; D possibly corresponds to TRBD1 (6 bases). The ends were cut back, 5 bases at V and 3 bases at J, with 16 bases in the middle. Germline CDR1 and CDR2: SEHNR and FQNEAQ (reference sequence). CDR3 length: 16 residues. CDR3 coding DNA: TGTGCCAGCAGCCCCGAGGGGGGAGTGGCTAATGAAAAACTGTTTTTT. This encodes CASSPEGGVANEKLFF.

The chain carries TRBV6-5 and TRBJ2-1; a possible D gene is TRBD1 (6 bases). This CDR3 has 16 amino acids. Trimming took 2 bases from V and 2 from J, leaving 13 bases between them. CDR1 and CDR2 from the germline V gene are MNHEY and SVGAGI. The CDR3 DNA sequence: TGTGCCAGCAGTTACGGGAGTGAGGGGGCCTACAATGAGCAGTTCTTC. Protein sequence: CASSYGSEGAYNEQFF.

This clonotype showed up many times. The CDR3 is CASSLTVTSPLHF. The DNA for the CDR3 is TGTGCCAGCAGTTTAACAGTGACTTCACCCCTCCACTTT. The V call is TRBV12-3 or TRBV12-4, the J call TRBJ1-6; D unclear. Trimming removed 2 bases at V and 9 bases at J, with 8 bases between. The CDR3 runs 13 residues.

This clonotype was seen many times. The gene calls are TRBV19 and TRBJ2-2; D is perhaps TRBD2 (6 bases). This CDR3 has 14 amino acids. Germline lookup yields CDR1 LNHDA and CDR2 SQIVND (reference sequence). The ends were cut back, 5 bases at V and 4 bases at J, with 11 bases in the middle. The CDR3, as DNA: TGTGCCAGTAGTGCGGGACTGCTCACCGGGGAGCTGTTTTTT. It translates to CASSAGLLTGELFF.

About this clonotype: Just one base apart from a much larger clone, this may be a read error. The chain uses TRBV19 and TRBJ2-2, with D perhaps matching TRBD2 (5 bases). Per the germline V gene, CDR1 is LNHDA and CDR2 is SQIVND (reference sequence). With 7 bases removed from V and 5 bases from J, the gap between germline ends came to 23 bases. The CDR3 covers 17 residues. CDR3 protein: CASTLARIGMFTGELFF. For the CDR3, the DNA is TGTGCCAGTACCCTTGCTCGGATCGGGATGTTTACCGGGGAGCTGTTTTTT.

This clonotype has only a few counts. The chain links TRBV6-1 to TRBJ2-3; tentatively, D is TRBD2 (6 bases). The CDR3 contains 17 residues. The ends were cut back, 2 bases at V and 2 bases at J, with 17 bases in the middle. Per the germline V gene, CDR1 is MNHNS and CDR2 is SASEGT. DNA of the CDR3: TGTGCCAGCAGTGAACAAGTAGCGGCTAGGGCCACAGATACGCAGTATTTT. It yields the protein CASSEQVAARATDTQYF.

This clonotype showed up just a few times. A much larger clone sits a single nucleotide away, making a read error possible. The chain employs TRBV9 and TRBJ2-3, with D maybe TRBD2 (6 bases). Looked up from germline, CDR1 is SGDLS and CDR2 is YYNGEE. The CDR3 is 13 amino acids. The V end was cut by 3 bases, the J end by 4 bases, with 9 bases between. The CDR3 reads CASSAGGADTQYF. Here the CDR3 DNA reads TGTGCCAGCAGCGCCGGCGGGGCAGATACGCAGTATTTT.

This clonotype turned up a few times. The chain links TRBV25-1 to TRBJ2-7; possible D gene TRBD2, 6 bases. The V end lost 3 bases, the J end lost 4 bases, and 16 bases lay between the germline ends. Germline V gene lookup returns CDR1 MGHDK and CDR2 SYGVNS. The CDR3 sequence is 15 residues long. In nucleotides, the CDR3 is TGTGCCAGCAGTGATTTGGGGGGAAGCTCTTACGAGCAGTACTTC. Its translation is CASSDLGGSSYEQYF.

Concerning this clonotype: The junction shows a germline mismatch at one end, possibly a read error. The chain combines TRBV28 with TRBJ2-2; D uncertain. CDR1 MDHEN and CDR2 SYDVKM come from the germline V gene. CDR3 length: 15 amino acids. This chain's CDR3 is CASSWWRENAGELFF. CDR3 in DNA: TGTGCCAGCAGTTGGTGGCGTGAGAACGCCGGGGAGCTGTTTTTT.

The CDR3 spells CASSSLGVGTGELFF. The CDR3 DNA is TGTGCCAGCAGCTCCCTGGGGGTTGGCACCGGGGAGCTGTTTTTT. The V gene is TRBV7-9, the J gene TRBJ2-2, with D perhaps TRBD1 or TRBD2 (5 bases each). Trimming cost V 4 bases and J 4 bases, with 13 bases left between them. The CDR3 loop spans 15 amino acids. CDR1 and CDR2 (germline): SEHNR, FQNEAQ (reference sequence).